Each of the 8 T cell receptor beta chains below was sequenced from the same sample in a study of T cell changes during pregnancy in multiple sclerosis. The data were produced by immunoSEQ multiplex PCR, yet TCRdb's version contains in-frame clones alone and is incomplete. The sample holds almost 40,000 clones; around 90% are singletons and the top ten take 0.3% to 0.4%. The material was CD4+ T cells from peripheral blood mononuclear cells, obtained in the third trimester of pregnancy. The receptors were sampled from a female donor in good health, enrolled as a control in a pregnancy study.

This clone was detected only once. This rearrangement joins TRBV10-3 to TRBJ1-5, with a possible D match to TRBD1 (5 bases). Germline V gives CDR1 ENHRY, CDR2 SYGVKD. This CDR3 is built from 13 residues. Trimming shortened V by 10 bases and J by 4 bases, and 14 bases separated the two germline ends. The CDR3 region is CATLNPGNQPQHF. In DNA form, the CDR3 reads TGTGCCACTTTGAATCCAGGGAATCAGCCCCAGCATTTT.

The genes are TRBV19 and TRBJ2-5; the D gene is possibly TRBD2 (5 bases). Germline V gene sequence: CDR1 LNHDA, CDR2 SQIVND (reference sequence). Trimming took 5 bases from V and 5 from J, leaving 12 bases between them. This CDR3 is built from 13 residues. CDR3 sequence reads: CASSPDPGETQYF. In nucleotides, the CDR3 is TGTGCCAGTAGTCCGGACCCGGGGGAGACCCAGTACTTC.

This rearrangement joins TRBV7-6 to TRBJ1-1; D not certain. This CDR3 region has 14 residues. The germline V gene encodes CDR1 SGHVS and CDR2 FNYEAQ. V was clipped by 1 base and J by 5 bases, with 11 bases between them. CDR3 in amino acids: CASSLVIGETEAFF. The CDR3 DNA reads TGTGCCAGCAGCTTAGTAATCGGGGAGACTGAAGCTTTCTTT.

This clone was seen just once. The chain recombines TRBV19 with TRBJ2-7, with D unclear. This CDR3 has 13 amino acids. The germline V gene has CDR1 LNHDA and CDR2 SQIVND (reference sequence). V was cut by 5 bases and J by 2 bases, with 10 bases left in between. Here the CDR3 reads CASSSNGAYEQYF. Written as DNA, the CDR3 is TGTGCCAGTAGTTCAAACGGAGCCTACGAGCAGTACTTC.

The CDR3 nucleotides read TGTGCCATCAGTGCGGGACTAGCGGGAGGGGCAGATACGCAGTATTTT. Translated, it gives CAISAGLAGGADTQYF. The chain joins TRBV10-3 to TRBJ2-3; 16 positions match TRBD2. Germline trimming cut 4 bases from V and 4 bases from J; bases unmatched to any gene: 2. CDR1 and CDR2 (germline): ENHRY, SYGVKD. The CDR3 is made up of 16 amino acids.

The V gene is TRBV29-1, the J gene TRBJ2-7; no reliable D call. Trimming cost V 6 bases and J 0 bases, with 12 bases left between them. Germline CDR1 SQVTM, CDR2 ANQGSEA. This CDR3 is 13 amino acids long. CDR3 protein: CSVQPTSSYEQYF. DNA of the CDR3: TGCAGCGTCCAACCGACATCCTCCTACGAGCAGTACTTC.

The rearrangement joins TRBV6-1 to TRBJ2-7, with a weak D call TRBD1 (6 bases). CDR3 length equals 15 residues. Germline CDR1 MNHNS, CDR2 SASEGT. Deletions cut 6 bases from V and 5 bases from J, with 20 bases between. In DNA, the CDR3 is TGTGCCAGCAGCATGACAGGTAGGGCGGCCGACGAGCAGTACTTC. It codes for CASSMTGRAADEQYF.

V gene TRBV5-5 combines with J gene TRBJ2-5; 9 nucleotides match TRBD2. CDR3 size: 15 residues. J lost 4 bases, V lost 0 bases, and 4 bases had no gene match. Looked up from germline, CDR1 is SGHKS and CDR2 is YYEKEE (reference sequence). For the CDR3, the DNA is TGTGCCAGCAGCTTGGTTGCTAGCGGGGCAGAGACCCAGTACTTC. Translation: CASSLVASGAETQYF.